This record covers a single T cell receptor beta chain. The antigen remains undetermined. This record comes from a study of post-analysis software for immune sequencing data. Study at large: Relapsing-remitting, secondary progressive and progressive-relapsing forms of multiple sclerosis all featured among disease courses. Study results and limitations: F measure showed strong co-clustering of same-batch samples. Comparison of patients with controls showed about 5 TRBV segments more frequent in patients, TRBV5-6, TRBV5-1 and TRBV20-1 among them. Multiple sclerosis patients showed significantly lower normalized Chao1 diversity than controls did.

Germline V CDR1 and CDR2: MNHNY, SVGAGI (reference sequence). V was clipped by 8 bases and J by 1 base, with 14 bases between them. CDR3 length: 15 amino acids. TCR beta libraries were prepared from cDNA with unique molecular identifiers. T cells numbering roughly 0.85 to 11 million gave rise to about 540,000 cDNA molecules. A single record per CDR3 protein comes from TCRdb applying MiXCR to the PCR reads. Of 250,000 to 300,000 distinct CDR3 sequences in the sample, 35% to 40% are singletons; the top ten hold 4% to 6%. The sequenced material came from blood. The sequence was collected from a girl between 10 and 17 years old with multiple sclerosis. J is TRBJ2-2 and V is TRBV6-6; the D call may be TRBD1 or TRBD2 (5 bases each). DNA of the CDR3: TGTGCCAGCGGCGAGGGACGGGAGAACACCGGGGAGCTGTTTTTT. This codes for CASGEGRENTGELFF.